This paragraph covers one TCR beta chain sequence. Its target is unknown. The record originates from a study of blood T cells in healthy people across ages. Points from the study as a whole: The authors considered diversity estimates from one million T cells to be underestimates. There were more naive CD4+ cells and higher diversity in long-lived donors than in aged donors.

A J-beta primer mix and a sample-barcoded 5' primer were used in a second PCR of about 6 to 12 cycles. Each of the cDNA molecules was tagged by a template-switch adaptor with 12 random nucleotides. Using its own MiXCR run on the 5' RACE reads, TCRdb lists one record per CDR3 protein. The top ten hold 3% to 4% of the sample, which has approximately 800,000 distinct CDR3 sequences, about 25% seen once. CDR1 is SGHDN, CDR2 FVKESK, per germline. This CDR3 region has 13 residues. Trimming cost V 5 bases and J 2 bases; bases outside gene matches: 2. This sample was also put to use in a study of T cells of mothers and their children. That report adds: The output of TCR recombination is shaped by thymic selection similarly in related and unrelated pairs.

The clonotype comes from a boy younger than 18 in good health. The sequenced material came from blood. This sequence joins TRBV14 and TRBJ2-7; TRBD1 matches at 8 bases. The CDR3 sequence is CASSTQGAYEQYF. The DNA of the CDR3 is TGTGCCAGCAGCACACAGGGGGCCTACGAGCAGTACTTC.